This is a list of T cell receptor beta chains from one sample in a study of CD8 T cells in Susac syndrome. TCRdb recomputed calls from the immunoSEQ multiplex PCR reads with MiXCR, one row per CDR3 protein. The sample carries some 140,000 distinct CDR3 sequences, over 90% recorded once. The sequenced material came from CD8+ T cells from PBMCs. All receptors come from a human donor with Susac syndrome. Both conserved end residues are part of each CDR3. Each record gives: CDR3 protein, CDR3 DNA, V gene, CDR3 length, clone size, J gene, D gene. A D gene is named only where the DNA matches it firmly. A row's size may be missing; if present it is once, few, many or a size class.

cdr3_aa: CASSLAGGYTEAFF
cdr3_nt: TGTGCCAGCAGTTTAGCAGGGGGGTACACTGAAGCTTTCTTT
v_call: TRBV12-3/TRBV12-4
cdr3_length: 14
clone_size: -
j_call: TRBJ1-1
d_call: -

cdr3_aa: CASSQEGTQETQYF
cdr3_nt: TGCGCCAGCAGCCAAGAAGGGACCCAAGAGACCCAGTACTTC
v_call: TRBV4-1
cdr3_length: 14
clone_size: -
j_call: TRBJ2-5
d_call: -

cdr3_aa: CASSLLSSYNEQFF
cdr3_nt: TGTGCCAGCAGTTTGTTGAGCTCCTACAATGAGCAGTTCTTC
v_call: TRBV27
cdr3_length: 14
clone_size: few
j_call: TRBJ2-1
d_call: -

cdr3_aa: CASSSLADNEQFF
cdr3_nt: TGCGCCAGCAGCAGCTTAGCGGACAATGAGCAGTTCTTC
v_call: TRBV4-1
cdr3_length: 13
clone_size: -
j_call: TRBJ2-1
d_call: -

cdr3_aa: CATSLASAYNEQFF
cdr3_nt: TGTGCCACCAGTCTGGCTAGCGCCTACAATGAGCAGTTCTTC
v_call: TRBV24-1
cdr3_length: 14
clone_size: -
j_call: TRBJ2-1
d_call: -

cdr3_aa: CSASRGLLNTGELFF
cdr3_nt: TGCAGTGCTAGTAGGGGACTACTAAACACCGGGGAGCTGTTTTTT
v_call: TRBV20-1
cdr3_length: 15
clone_size: -
j_call: TRBJ2-2
d_call: TRBD2

cdr3_aa: CASSPSPGQGKPEQYF
cdr3_nt: TGCGCCAGCAGCCCCAGCCCGGGACAGGGGAAACCCGAGCAGTACTTC
v_call: TRBV4-1
cdr3_length: 16
clone_size: -
j_call: TRBJ2-7
d_call: TRBD1

cdr3_aa: CSAPVPQGISGANVLTF
cdr3_nt: TGCAGTGCCCCCGTCCCCCAAGGCATCTCTGGGGCCAACGTCCTGACTTTC
v_call: TRBV20-1
cdr3_length: 17
clone_size: once
j_call: TRBJ2-6
d_call: -

cdr3_aa: CASRQGGRYEQYF
cdr3_nt: TGTGCCAGCAGACAAGGGGGTCGCTACGAGCAGTACTTC
v_call: TRBV2
cdr3_length: 13
clone_size: -
j_call: TRBJ2-7
d_call: -

cdr3_aa: CASSTLLAGERFF
cdr3_nt: TGCGCCAGCAGTACACTCCTAGCGGGTGAGCGGTTCTTC
v_call: TRBV4-1
cdr3_length: 13
clone_size: once
j_call: TRBJ2-1
d_call: TRBD2

cdr3_aa: CAIHSSIGGNEQFF
cdr3_nt: TGTGCCATCCACAGTTCGATAGGGGGGAATGAGCAGTTCTTC
v_call: TRBV10-3
cdr3_length: 14
clone_size: -
j_call: TRBJ2-1
d_call: -

cdr3_aa: CASSTGTSVVETQYF
cdr3_nt: TGTGCCAGCAGTACCGGGACTAGCGTGGTCGAGACCCAGTACTTC
v_call: TRBV13
cdr3_length: 15
clone_size: -
j_call: TRBJ2-5
d_call: TRBD2

cdr3_aa: CASSLWQGDYGYTF
cdr3_nt: TGTGCCAGCAGTTTATGGCAGGGGGACTATGGCTACACCTTC
v_call: TRBV27
cdr3_length: 14
clone_size: -
j_call: TRBJ1-2
d_call: TRBD1

cdr3_aa: CASRPRDRDRYQETQYF
cdr3_nt: TGTGCCAGCAGACCCCGGGACAGGGATCGGTACCAAGAGACCCAGTACTTC
v_call: TRBV27
cdr3_length: 17
clone_size: -
j_call: TRBJ2-5
d_call: TRBD1

cdr3_aa: CASSLGTFSNQPQHF
cdr3_nt: TGTGCCAGCAGCTTGGGAACATTTAGCAATCAGCCCCAGCATTTT
v_call: TRBV5-6
cdr3_length: 15
clone_size: once
j_call: TRBJ1-5
d_call: -

cdr3_aa: CASSLGALAGDGNEQFF
cdr3_nt: TGTGCCAGCAGTTTAGGAGCACTAGCGGGAGATGGCAATGAGCAGTTCTTC
v_call: TRBV12-3/TRBV12-4
cdr3_length: 17
clone_size: -
j_call: TRBJ2-1
d_call: TRBD2

cdr3_aa: CASSLKASGTEYEQYF
cdr3_nt: TGTGCCAGCAGCTTGAAGGCGTCCGGGACAGAATACGAGCAGTACTTC
v_call: TRBV5-6
cdr3_length: 16
clone_size: -
j_call: TRBJ2-7
d_call: TRBD1

cdr3_aa: CSVESGRAILPTYYNEQFF
cdr3_nt: TGCAGCGTCGAAAGCGGGAGGGCCATTTTACCCACTTACTACAATGAGCAGTTCTTC
v_call: TRBV29-1
cdr3_length: 19
clone_size: -
j_call: TRBJ2-1
d_call: TRBD2

cdr3_aa: CASSPDSLANYGYTF
cdr3_nt: TGTGCCAGCAGTCCCGACAGCTTAGCTAACTATGGCTACACCTTC
v_call: TRBV12-3/TRBV12-4
cdr3_length: 15
clone_size: -
j_call: TRBJ1-2
d_call: -

cdr3_aa: CSVEDSGNSYEQYF
cdr3_nt: TGCAGCGTTGAGGACAGCGGGAACTCCTACGAGCAGTACTTC
v_call: TRBV29-1
cdr3_length: 14
clone_size: -
j_call: TRBJ2-7
d_call: -

cdr3_aa: CSVTGTGNEKLFF
cdr3_nt: TGCAGCGTTACCGGGACGGGTAATGAAAAACTGTTTTTT
v_call: TRBV29-1
cdr3_length: 13
clone_size: -
j_call: TRBJ1-4
d_call: -

cdr3_aa: CASSSPTANTEAFF
cdr3_nt: TGTGCCAGCAGCTCCCCGACAGCGAACACTGAAGCTTTCTTT
v_call: TRBV7-3
cdr3_length: 14
clone_size: -
j_call: TRBJ1-1
d_call: -

cdr3_aa: CASSEDRVFGNTIYF
cdr3_nt: TGTGCCAGCAGTGAAGACAGGGTATTTGGAAACACCATATATTTT
v_call: TRBV25-1
cdr3_length: 15
clone_size: -
j_call: TRBJ1-3
d_call: TRBD1

cdr3_aa: CASSLEGGEGYTF
cdr3_nt: TGTGCCAGCAGCTTGGAAGGCGGGGAAGGCTACACCTTC
v_call: TRBV5-4
cdr3_length: 13
clone_size: -
j_call: TRBJ1-2
d_call: -

cdr3_aa: CASSSGTSGHNEQFF
cdr3_nt: TGTGCCAGCAGTTCTGGGACTAGCGGCCACAATGAGCAGTTCTTC
v_call: TRBV27
cdr3_length: 15
clone_size: -
j_call: TRBJ2-1
d_call: TRBD2

cdr3_aa: CATNTGAQEQFF
cdr3_nt: TGTGCCACCAACACGGGGGCTCAGGAGCAGTTCTTC
v_call: TRBV24-1
cdr3_length: 12
clone_size: -
j_call: TRBJ2-1
d_call: -

cdr3_aa: CSAILAGAGYNEQFF
cdr3_nt: TGCAGTGCTATCCTAGCGGGAGCGGGGTACAATGAGCAGTTCTTC
v_call: TRBV20-1
cdr3_length: 15
clone_size: -
j_call: TRBJ2-1
d_call: TRBD2

cdr3_aa: CASSLGQDLSYEQYF
cdr3_nt: TGCGCCAGCAGTCTCGGACAGGACCTCTCCTACGAGCAGTACTTC
v_call: TRBV4-1
cdr3_length: 15
clone_size: -
j_call: TRBJ2-7
d_call: TRBD1

cdr3_aa: CASSQDAEETQYF
cdr3_nt: TGTGCCAGCAGCCAAGATGCGGAAGAGACCCAGTACTTC
v_call: TRBV3-1
cdr3_length: 13
clone_size: -
j_call: TRBJ2-5
d_call: -

cdr3_aa: CASSQAATVTPGQGYRLAWYEQYF
cdr3_nt: TGCGCCAGCAGCCAAGCTGCGACCGTCACTCCGGGACAGGGATATAGACTAGCGTGGTACGAGCAGTACTTC
v_call: TRBV4-1
cdr3_length: 24
clone_size: -
j_call: TRBJ2-7
d_call: -

cdr3_aa: CASSAEGQGPYNEQFF
cdr3_nt: TGCGCCAGCAGCGCCGAGGGACAGGGCCCCTACAATGAGCAGTTCTTC
v_call: TRBV4-1
cdr3_length: 16
clone_size: -
j_call: TRBJ2-1
d_call: TRBD1

cdr3_aa: CASSKIAGGHQETQYF
cdr3_nt: TGTGCCAGCAGCAAGATAGCGGGAGGCCACCAAGAGACCCAGTACTTC
v_call: TRBV21-1
cdr3_length: 16
clone_size: -
j_call: TRBJ2-5
d_call: -

cdr3_aa: CASGLVTDGQRQETQYF
cdr3_nt: TGTGCTAGTGGTTTGGTTACCGATGGTCAGAGACAAGAGACCCAGTACTTC
v_call: TRBV12-5
cdr3_length: 17
clone_size: -
j_call: TRBJ2-5
d_call: -

cdr3_aa: CASQAGNSPSYEQYF
cdr3_nt: TGTGCCAGTCAAGCCGGGAACTCACCCTCCTACGAGCAGTACTTC
v_call: TRBV27
cdr3_length: 15
clone_size: once
j_call: TRBJ2-7
d_call: -

cdr3_aa: CATSDLAGTSGRGTYNEQFF
cdr3_nt: TGTGCCACCAGTGATTTAGCTGGGACTAGCGGGAGAGGAACCTACAATGAGCAGTTCTTC
v_call: TRBV24-1
cdr3_length: 20
clone_size: -
j_call: TRBJ2-1
d_call: TRBD2

cdr3_aa: CASSWGTVTEAFF
cdr3_nt: TGCGCCAGCAGCTGGGGGACAGTCACTGAAGCTTTCTTT
v_call: TRBV5-1
cdr3_length: 13
clone_size: -
j_call: TRBJ1-1
d_call: TRBD1

cdr3_aa: CASSTEDRRQETQYF
cdr3_nt: TGTGCCAGCAGTACCGAGGACAGGCGCCAAGAGACCCAGTACTTC
v_call: TRBV28
cdr3_length: 15
clone_size: once
j_call: TRBJ2-5
d_call: TRBD1

cdr3_aa: CASSPSPGEVDNEQFF
cdr3_nt: TGTGCCAGCAGCCCTTCTCCAGGGGAGGTGGACAATGAGCAGTTCTTC
v_call: TRBV16
cdr3_length: 16
clone_size: -
j_call: TRBJ2-1
d_call: -

cdr3_aa: CASSPGSEQFF
cdr3_nt: TGTGCCAGCAGCCCCGGTAGTGAGCAGTTCTTC
v_call: TRBV13
cdr3_length: 11
clone_size: few
j_call: TRBJ2-1
d_call: -

cdr3_aa: CASSLMWDEQFF
cdr3_nt: TGTGCCAGCAGCCTAATGTGGGACGAGCAGTTCTTC
v_call: TRBV12-3/TRBV12-4
cdr3_length: 12
clone_size: once
j_call: TRBJ2-1
d_call: -

cdr3_aa: CSVERVGRWVYNGQFF
cdr3_nt: TGCAGCGTTGAAAGAGTAGGGAGGTGGGTCTACAATGGGCAGTTCTTC
v_call: TRBV29-1
cdr3_length: 16
clone_size: -
j_call: TRBJ2-1
d_call: -

cdr3_aa: CASSPPSGRKYF
cdr3_nt: TGTGCCAGCAGTCCCCCCTCGGGGAGGAAGTACTTC
v_call: TRBV27
cdr3_length: 12
clone_size: -
j_call: TRBJ2-7
d_call: -

cdr3_aa: CASRGNDRGRHYEQYF
cdr3_nt: TGCGCCAGCAGGGGAAACGACAGGGGGCGGCACTACGAGCAGTACTTC
v_call: TRBV5-1
cdr3_length: 16
clone_size: -
j_call: TRBJ2-7
d_call: TRBD1

cdr3_aa: CASSLREDYEQYF
cdr3_nt: TGTGCCAGCAGCCTCAGGGAGGACTACGAGCAGTACTTC
v_call: TRBV7-6
cdr3_length: 13
clone_size: -
j_call: TRBJ2-7
d_call: -

cdr3_aa: CASSLETGLVAGDTGELFF
cdr3_nt: TGTGCCAGCAGCTTAGAGACAGGGTTGGTAGCGGGGGACACCGGGGAGCTGTTTTTT
v_call: TRBV7-6
cdr3_length: 19
clone_size: -
j_call: TRBJ2-2
d_call: TRBD2

cdr3_aa: CASSFGQGTNEQFF
cdr3_nt: TGTGCCAGCAGCTTTGGTCAGGGGACCAATGAGCAGTTCTTC
v_call: TRBV5-6
cdr3_length: 14
clone_size: -
j_call: TRBJ2-1
d_call: -

cdr3_aa: CSVEVAGGNYEQYF
cdr3_nt: TGCAGCGTTGAAGTCGCAGGGGGAAACTACGAGCAGTACTTC
v_call: TRBV29-1
cdr3_length: 14
clone_size: -
j_call: TRBJ2-7
d_call: TRBD1

cdr3_aa: CASSGRTGFRVGYGYTF
cdr3_nt: TGCGCCAGCAGCGGGCGGACAGGGTTTCGAGTCGGCTATGGCTACACCTTC
v_call: TRBV5-1
cdr3_length: 17
clone_size: -
j_call: TRBJ1-2
d_call: TRBD1

cdr3_aa: CASSHESEKLFF
cdr3_nt: TGTGCCAGCAGCCACGAATCCGAAAAACTGTTTTTT
v_call: TRBV7-9
cdr3_length: 12
clone_size: -
j_call: TRBJ1-4
d_call: -

cdr3_aa: CASSLRVEAFF
cdr3_nt: TGTGCCAGCAGTTTACGGGTTGAAGCTTTCTTT
v_call: TRBV28
cdr3_length: 11
clone_size: -
j_call: TRBJ1-1
d_call: -

cdr3_aa: CASSLMWERYNEQFF
cdr3_nt: TGCGCCAGCAGCTTGATGTGGGAGCGCTACAATGAGCAGTTCTTC
v_call: TRBV5-1
cdr3_length: 15
clone_size: -
j_call: TRBJ2-1
d_call: -

cdr3_aa: CASSLLAGSGANVLTF
cdr3_nt: TGTGCCAGCAGTTTACTAGCGGGTTCTGGGGCCAACGTCCTGACTTTC
v_call: TRBV28
cdr3_length: 16
clone_size: -
j_call: TRBJ2-6
d_call: TRBD2